Below, 28 T cell receptor beta chains from the same sample are listed, as sequenced in a study of blood T cell repertoires in COVID-19 (dated by TCRdb to the early 2020s). The library was produced with the immunoSEQ multiplex PCR assay. Held by TCRdb, this immuneACCESS table contains in-frame sequences only and omits some clones. Under half of the omission traces to an unresolved V gene where checked; the cause of the rest is unknown. The sample data list 250,000 or so clones, and more than 75% of these were observed just once. The ten top clones hold over 2% of the sample. The sequencing input was PBMCs or T cells enriched from blood (not recorded which). The source of these receptors is a woman aged 45-59 years who had recovered from COVID-19.

V gene TRBV7-9 combines with J gene TRBJ2-2, with 13 positions matching TRBD2. Germline lookup yields CDR1 SEHNR and CDR2 FQNEAQ (reference sequence). The CDR3 has 19 residues. V lost 6 bases, J lost 4 bases, and 14 bases stayed unmatched. CDR3 sequence (DNA): TGTGCCAGCAGATACCAGGGACTAGCGGGAAAGCGGGCCACCGGGGAGCTGTTTTTT. Its protein product is CASRYQGLAGKRATGELFF.

This clone has only a few counts. The V and J genes are TRBV27 and TRBJ1-6, with 8 nucleotides matching TRBD1. This CDR3 has 17 residues. The trim removed 4 bases at V and 6 bases at J, leaving 11 bases unmatched. Germline CDR1 and CDR2: MNHEY and SMNVEV (reference sequence). The CDR3 is CASSSTWTGNLNSPLHF. CDR3 bases: TGTGCCAGCAGTTCGACTTGGACAGGGAATCTTAATTCACCCCTCCACTTT.

The chain joins TRBV6-5 to TRBJ1-1; D remains unclear. Germline lookup yields CDR1 MNHEY and CDR2 SVGAGI. The CDR3 is made up of 14 amino acids. V lost 2 bases and J lost 1, with 8 bases in between. CDR3 nucleotides: TGTGCCAGCAGTTACGTTGGAGGGAACACTGAAGCTTTCTTT. Its protein is CASSYVGGNTEAFF.

This chain links TRBV2 with TRBJ2-5, with D perhaps TRBD1 (5 bases). V was clipped by 7 bases and J by 5 bases, with 14 bases between them. This CDR3 spans 13 amino acids. CDR1 and CDR2 from the germline V gene are SNHLY and FYNNEI. CDR3: CASKGIGVETQYF. As DNA, the CDR3 is TGTGCCAGCAAGGGGATAGGGGTGGAGACCCAGTACTTC.

The chain combines TRBV7-9 with TRBJ2-1; D might be TRBD1 (6 bases). Trimming took off 6 bases at V and 10 bases at J, with 22 bases between the two ends. Per germline, CDR1 SEHNR and CDR2 FQNEAQ (reference sequence). This CDR3 has 15 amino acids. DNA of the CDR3: TGTGCCAGCAGGGGGCATGGACAGCTATCAGTGGAGCAGTTCTTC. It translates to CASRGHGQLSVEQFF.

The table lists this clone with a count of one. The junction differs from germline at one of its ends, possibly a read error. The chain carries TRBV11-3 and TRBJ2-3; 9 bases line up with TRBD1. CDR3 length: 19 residues. The germline V gene has CDR1 SGHNT and CDR2 YENEEA. CDR3 residues: CASRLTGGSSRGNTGTQYF. The CDR3, as DNA: TGTGCCAGCAGGCTGACAGGGGGGTCTTCGAGGGGCAACACAGGTACGCAGTATTTT. Based on the CDR3 plus reference TRBV11-3 and TRBJ2-3, the full variable domain is EAGVVQSPRYKIIEKKQPVAFWCNPISGHNTLYWYLQNLGQGPELLIRYENEEAVDDSQLPKDRFSAERLKGVDSTLKIQPAELGDSAVYLCASRLTGGSSRGNTGTQYFGPGTRLTVL.

This rearrangement joins TRBV14 to TRBJ1-2; D is uncertain. V shed 1 base and J shed 0 bases, with 3 bases lying between them. This CDR3 is built from 13 residues. CDR1 is SGHDN, CDR2 FVKESK, per germline. The CDR3 region is CASSQAANYGYTF. CDR3 bases: TGTGCCAGCAGCCAAGCCGCTAACTATGGCTACACCTTC. Together with reference TRBV14 and TRBJ1-2, the CDR3 gives the full variable domain: EAGVTQFPSHSVIEKGQTVTLRCDPISGHDNLYWYRRVMGKEIKFLLHFVKESKQDESGMPNNRFLAERTGGTYSTLKVQPAELEDSGVYFCASSQAANYGYTFGSGTRLTVV.

The chain has TRBV6-2 or TRBV6-3 and TRBJ2-4; 8 bases are shared with TRBD2. Germline CDR1 MNHEY, CDR2 SVGEGT. The V and J ends lost 3 bases and 8 bases, in that order; junction bases with no gene match: 15. CDR3 size: 17 residues. The CDR3 loop is CASSYSREGFERDIQYF. CDR3 nucleotide sequence: TGTGCCAGCAGTTATTCCCGGGAGGGCTTCGAGAGGGACATTCAGTACTTC.

The chain has TRBV7-9 and TRBJ2-1, with D perhaps matching TRBD2 (6 bases). The germline CDR1 and CDR2 sequences are SEHNR and FQNEAQ (reference sequence). The CDR3 is 15 residues long. V was pared by 7 bases and J by 2 bases, with 15 bases between. The CDR3 reads CASTGSGQPYNEQFF. DNA for the CDR3: TGTGCCAGCACCGGTAGCGGCCAACCCTACAATGAGCAGTTCTTC.

The chain carries TRBV29-1 and TRBJ1-6; D is perhaps TRBD1 (6 bases). CDR1 is SQVTM and CDR2 is ANQGSEA in the germline V gene. This CDR3 is built from 14 residues. Trimming stripped 7 bases from V and 2 bases from J, with 12 bases between. CDR3: CSASEGAYNSPLHF. The CDR3 nucleotides read TGCAGCGCCTCAGAGGGGGCCTATAATTCACCCCTCCACTTT.

V is TRBV4-1 and J is TRBJ1-5; D gene ambiguous. The V and J ends lost 0 bases and 0 bases respectively, with 12 bases between them. The length of the CDR3 is 17 residues. Germline-derived CDR1 and CDR2 are MGHRA and YSYEKL. This CDR3 reads CASSQDPPGYSNQPQHF. CDR3 sequence (DNA): TGCGCCAGCAGCCAAGATCCCCCAGGCTATAGCAATCAGCCCCAGCATTTT.

The V gene is TRBV11-2, the J gene TRBJ1-3, with D maybe TRBD1 (6 bases). V was trimmed by 6 bases and J by 2 bases, leaving 14 bases between them. The CDR3 spans 15 residues. Germline CDR1 is SGHAT and CDR2 is FQNNGV. The CDR3 coding sequence is TGTGCCAGCAGTCTTACCGGACAGCCTGGAAACACCATATATTTT. Protein product: CASSLTGQPGNTIYF.

The chain uses TRBV7-8 and TRBJ1-2; no reliable D call. Trimming took 5 bases from V and 2 from J, leaving 15 bases between them. This CDR3 contains 15 residues. Germline assignment: CDR1 SGHVS and CDR2 FQNEAQ. CDR3 sequence reads: CASSPRRELNYGYTF. The CDR3 DNA sequence: TGTGCCAGCAGCCCAAGGCGGGAGCTAAACTATGGCTACACCTTC.

This chain uses TRBV2 with TRBJ2-1; 12 bases match TRBD2. The CDR3 loop spans 17 amino acids. Germline CDR1 SNHLY, CDR2 FYNNEI. V lost 6 bases to trimming and J lost 10 bases; unmatched junction nucleotides: 16. The CDR3 sequence: CASREGQPGLAGTEQFF. In DNA, the CDR3 is TGTGCCAGCAGGGAGGGACAGCCGGGACTAGCGGGCACAGAGCAGTTCTTC.

This chain joins TRBV2 and TRBJ1-3, with D possibly matching TRBD1 (6 bases). The V end was cut by 7 bases, the J end by 2 bases, with 12 bases between. The germline V gene encodes CDR1 SNHLY and CDR2 FYNNEI. CDR3 size: 14 residues. The CDR3 here is CASKSGTTGNTIYF. Written as DNA, the CDR3 is TGTGCCAGCAAATCCGGGACAACTGGAAACACCATATATTTT.

The rearrangement uses TRBV29-1 and TRBJ1-1; D ambiguous. The germline CDR1 and CDR2 sequences are SQVTM and ANQGSEA. The CDR3 has 10 amino acids. V was cut by 7 bases and J by 11 bases, with 14 bases left in between. This chain's CDR3 is CSGEAGRAFF. CDR3 nucleotides: TGCAGCGGCGAGGCGGGGAGGGCTTTCTTT.

The V gene is TRBV7-9, the J gene TRBJ2-3; 10 bases match TRBD2. With V trimmed by 0 bases and J by 2 bases, 8 bases remained unmatched. Per germline, CDR1 SEHNR and CDR2 FQNEAQ (reference sequence). The CDR3 consists of 18 residues. CDR3 DNA: TGTGCCAGCAGCTTAGCTAGCGGGGGGTTTCTTAACACAGATACGCAGTATTTT. This translates into CASSLASGGFLNTDTQYF. The full variable domain, in which reference TRBV7-9 and TRBJ2-3 provide the parts outside the CDR3, is DTGVSQNPRHKITKRGQNVTFRCDPISEHNRLYWYRQTLGQGPEFLTYFQNEAQLEKSRLLSDRFSAERPKGSFSTLEIQRTEQGDSAMYLCASSLASGGFLNTDTQYFGPGTRLTVL.

The chain is built from TRBV11-2 and TRBJ2-1, with TRBD1 identical over 7 bases. After removal of 5 bases from V and 7 bases from J, the junction contained 2 bases not matched to a gene. The CDR3 runs to 12 residues. The germline V gene has CDR1 SGHAT and CDR2 FQNNGV. CDR3 nucleotides: TGTGCCAGCAGCCTACAGGGGAATGAGCAGTTCTTC. It yields the protein CASSLQGNEQFF.

The J gene is TRBJ2-7, the V gene TRBV29-1; D may be TRBD2 (6 bases). This CDR3 has 13 residues. CDR1 is SQVTM, CDR2 ANQGSEA, per germline. V was trimmed by 6 bases and J by 0 bases, leaving 12 bases between them. For the CDR3, the DNA is TGCAGCGTGGGGGGAATGGGCTCCTACGAGCAGTACTTC. Its protein is CSVGGMGSYEQYF.

This clone occurred once. The chain links TRBV3-1 (or the pseudogene TRBV3-2) to TRBJ2-6, with 7 bases that match TRBD2. The V segment lost 0 bases and the J segment 1 base; nucleotides outside the gene matches: 9. CDR1 LGHDT and CDR2 YNNKEL come from the germline V gene (reference sequence). The CDR3 length is 19 residues. The CDR3 loop is CASSQDLWLAESGANVLTF. In DNA form, the CDR3 reads TGTGCCAGCAGCCAAGATTTATGGCTAGCGGAGTCTGGGGCCAACGTCCTGACTTTC.

The gene calls are TRBV3-1 (or the pseudogene TRBV3-2) and TRBJ2-7; the match to TRBD2 covers 7 bases. The CDR3 sequence is 14 residues long. Germline CDR1 reads LGHDT; CDR2 reads YNNKEL (reference sequence). V shed 7 bases and J 6 bases; nucleotides not matched to a gene: 12. The chain's CDR3 is CASKSGGRKPEQYF. The CDR3 coding sequence is TGTGCCAGCAAAAGTGGCGGGAGAAAGCCCGAGCAGTACTTC.

This chain uses TRBV28 with TRBJ1-5, with D tentatively TRBD1 (6 bases). Trimming pared 6 bases from V and 16 bases from J, leaving 16 bases between. This CDR3 has 11 amino acids. Looked up from germline, CDR1 is MDHEN and CDR2 is SYDVKM. The CDR3 DNA reads TGTGCCAGCAGACGGGACATCGCAGTCCATTTT. It translates to CASRRDIAVHF.

V usage is TRBV28 and J usage is TRBJ1-5, with 12 bases identical to TRBD1. Germline trimming cut 2 bases from V and 6 bases from J; bases unmatched to any gene: 5. Germline V gene lookup returns CDR1 MDHEN and CDR2 SYDVKM. CDR3 length: 16 amino acids. The CDR3 sequence is CASSLKGTGGSQPQHF. CDR3 DNA: TGTGCCAGCAGTTTAAAAGGGACAGGGGGCAGTCAGCCCCAGCATTTT.

The chain has TRBV4-1 and TRBJ2-7, with D maybe TRBD2 (5 bases). The V end was cut by 0 bases, the J end by 4 bases, with 13 bases between. Germline assignment: CDR1 MGHRA and CDR2 YSYEKL. This CDR3 has 15 amino acids. Written as DNA, the CDR3 is TGCGCCAGCAGCCAAGAACACCTAGCTTTGTACGAGCAGTACTTC. Translating gives CASSQEHLALYEQYF.

V gene TRBV6-4 combines with J gene TRBJ1-5, with D tentatively TRBD1 (5 bases). Germline CDR1 MRHNA, CDR2 SNTAGT. The CDR3 runs 14 residues. Trimming shortened V by 2 bases and J by 3 bases, and 8 bases separated the two germline ends. The CDR3 region has the DNA TGTGCCAGCAGTGACCGACAGCTCAATCAGCCCCAGCATTTT. It translates to CASSDRQLNQPQHF.

J is TRBJ1-2 and V is TRBV19; 12 bases are shared with TRBD1. Germline-derived CDR1 and CDR2 are LNHDA and SQIVND (reference sequence). This CDR3 spans 14 amino acids. V trimming: 10 bases; J trimming: 6 bases; junction bases outside the gene matches: 9. The CDR3 coding sequence is TGTGCCACCGGAAGGGACAGGGGGCAGGATGGCTACACCTTC. This codes for CATGRDRGQDGYTF. Full variable domain (remainder filled in from reference TRBV19 and TRBJ1-2): DGGITQSPKYLFRKEGQNVTLSCEQNLNHDAMYWYRQDPGQGLRLIYYSQIVNDFQKGDIAEGYSVSREKKESFPLTVTSAQKNPTAFYLCATGRDRGQDGYTFGSGTRLTVV.

J is TRBJ1-1 and V is TRBV15; a possible D gene is TRBD1 (6 bases). V lost 1 base, J lost 1 base, and 13 bases lay in between. CDR1 and CDR2 from the germline V gene are LNHNV and YYDKDF (reference sequence). CDR3 size: 16 residues. CDR3 amino acids: CATSRGGRGTNTEAFF. The CDR3 DNA follows: TGTGCCACCAGCAGAGGGGGCAGGGGAACGAACACTGAAGCTTTCTTT.

This chain links TRBV11-1 with TRBJ2-1; TRBD2 aligns across 10 bases. V gave up 5 bases and J gave up 10 bases; unmatched junction bases: 14. CDR1 SGHAT and CDR2 FQDESV come from the germline V gene (reference sequence). The CDR3 is 16 amino acids. The CDR3 reads CASSRQAGGHSWEQFF. CDR3 nucleotides: TGTGCCAGCAGCAGACAAGCGGGAGGGCACTCTTGGGAGCAGTTCTTC.